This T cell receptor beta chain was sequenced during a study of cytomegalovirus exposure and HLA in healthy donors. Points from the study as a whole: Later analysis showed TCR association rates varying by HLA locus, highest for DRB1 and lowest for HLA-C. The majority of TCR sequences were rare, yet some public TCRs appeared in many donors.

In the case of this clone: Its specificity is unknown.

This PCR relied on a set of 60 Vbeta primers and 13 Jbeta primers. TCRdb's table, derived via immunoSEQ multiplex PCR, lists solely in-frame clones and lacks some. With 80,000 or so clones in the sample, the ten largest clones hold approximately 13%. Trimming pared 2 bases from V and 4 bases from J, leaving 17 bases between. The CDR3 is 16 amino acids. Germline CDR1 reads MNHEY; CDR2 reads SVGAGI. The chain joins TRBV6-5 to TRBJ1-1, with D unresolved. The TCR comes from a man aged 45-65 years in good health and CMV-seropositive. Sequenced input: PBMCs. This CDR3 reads CASSYQQSYSLTEAFF. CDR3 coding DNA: TGTGCCAGCAGTTACCAGCAATCTTATAGCCTCACTGAAGCTTTCTTT.